In its sample, the clone carrying this T cell receptor (beta chain) was seen a few times. Its cognate antigen is unknown. V was clipped by 2 bases and J by 6 bases, with 10 bases between them. The CDR3 sequence is 12 residues long. From germline, CDR1 is DFQATT and CDR2 SNEGSKA (reference sequence). The data were taken from a study of early T cells in non-severe SARS-CoV-2 infection. Study as a whole: The sequenced material was bulk RNA from unsorted whole blood, and its chains were unpaired.

Unique molecular identifiers (one per individual cDNA molecule) were attached. From the 5' RACE reads, TCRdb called clonotypes with MiXCR, one entry per CDR3 protein. The sample consists of 30,000 to 40,000 distinct CDR3 sequences, 5% to 6% of them appearing once. Study conclusions and caveats: Clonotype matching in VDJdb favored anti-spike CD8 responses and did not capture private and CD4 specificities.

Sequenced: whole blood. This TCR came from an adult who was a healthcare worker with PCR-confirmed SARS-CoV-2 infection or an uninfected control (not recorded which). The V call is TRBV20-1, the J call TRBJ1-2, with D unclear. This CDR3 is CSARKRVHGYTF. The CDR3 DNA reads as TGCAGTGCTAGAAAGCGGGTCCATGGCTACACCTTC.